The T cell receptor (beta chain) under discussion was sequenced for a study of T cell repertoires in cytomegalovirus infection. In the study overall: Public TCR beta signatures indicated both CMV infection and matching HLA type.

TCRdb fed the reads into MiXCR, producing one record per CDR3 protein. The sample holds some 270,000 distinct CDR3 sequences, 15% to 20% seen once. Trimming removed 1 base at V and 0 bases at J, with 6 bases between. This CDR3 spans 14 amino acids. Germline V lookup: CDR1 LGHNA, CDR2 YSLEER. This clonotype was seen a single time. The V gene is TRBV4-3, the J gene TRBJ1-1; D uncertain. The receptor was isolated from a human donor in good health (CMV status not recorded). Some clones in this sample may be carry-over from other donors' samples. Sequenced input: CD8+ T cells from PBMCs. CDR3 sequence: CASSQALVNTEAFF. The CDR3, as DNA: TGCGCCAGCAGCCAAGCTTTGGTGAACACTGAAGCTTTCTTT.